The rows below give T cell receptor beta chains drawn from one sample of a study of control samples from healthy donors and cancer patients. This table comes from immunoSEQ multiplex PCR, and its TCRdb copy is limited to in-frame clones, with some not included. The sample contains some 79,000 clones, roughly nine tenths of which appear only once. The sequenced sample was blood. The receptors originated from a woman between 45 and 60 years old in good health. Both conserved end residues are part of each CDR3. D genes are given only for firm matches. Expanded clones get a size class; other rows say once, few or many, or leave the size out.

clone size: once
J gene: TRBJ2-5
V gene: TRBV7-3
D gene: .
CDR3 DNA: TGTGCCAGCAGTCCCTTCGGGGGGCTGGAGACCCAGTACTTC
CDR3 protein: CASSPFGGLETQYF

clone size: .
J gene: TRBJ2-1
V gene: TRBV29-1
D gene: TRBD2
CDR3 DNA: TGCAGCCACAACATCGGACTAGCGGGAGGTGAGCAGTTCTTC
CDR3 protein: CSHNIGLAGGEQFF

clone size: once
J gene: TRBJ1-5
V gene: TRBV18
D gene: TRBD1
CDR3 DNA: TGTGCCAGCTCACCCGGGACAGGCAATCAGCCCCAGCATTTT
CDR3 protein: CASSPGTGNQPQHF

clone size: .
J gene: TRBJ2-7
V gene: TRBV6-1
D gene: TRBD1
CDR3 DNA: TGTGCCAGCAGTGAAGAAGCGGACAGGGTTGGCGAGCAGTACTTC
CDR3 protein: CASSEEADRVGEQYF

clone size: .
J gene: TRBJ2-1
V gene: TRBV27
D gene: TRBD2
CDR3 DNA: TGTGCCAGCAGTTCCCAAGCGGGAGCGTACAATGAGCAGTTCTTC
CDR3 protein: CASSSQAGAYNEQFF

clone size: .
J gene: TRBJ2-3
V gene: TRBV5-4
D gene: TRBD1
CDR3 DNA: TGTGCCAGCAGCTCCAAAGGGGACAGGGCCTATTTT
CDR3 protein: CASSSKGDRAYF

clone size: .
J gene: TRBJ2-1
V gene: TRBV11-2
D gene: .
CDR3 DNA: TGTGCCAGCAGCTTACTGGGACTTCCTTTGGATGAGCAGTTCTTC
CDR3 protein: CASSLLGLPLDEQFF

clone size: once
J gene: TRBJ2-3
V gene: TRBV5-1
D gene: TRBD1
CDR3 DNA: TGCGCCAGCAGTTTACAGGGGGCCGGAGATACGCAGTATTTT
CDR3 protein: CASSLQGAGDTQYF

clone size: .
J gene: TRBJ2-5
V gene: TRBV4-1
D gene: TRBD2
CDR3 DNA: TGCGCCAGCAGCCAAGGATTGAAACGGGAGGGGGTTCGCGAGACCCAGTACTTC
CDR3 protein: CASSQGLKREGVRETQYF

clone size: .
J gene: TRBJ2-3
V gene: TRBV12-1
D gene: .
CDR3 DNA: TGTGCCAGCAGCCCCACCACTAGCGGGAGGGACCTTAGCACAGATACGCAGTATTTT
CDR3 protein: CASSPTTSGRDLSTDTQYF

clone size: .
J gene: TRBJ2-5
V gene: TRBV11-2
D gene: TRBD2
CDR3 DNA: TGTGCCAGCAGCACCATTCGTAGCGGGAGGGTGGAGACCCAGTACTTC
CDR3 protein: CASSTIRSGRVETQYF

clone size: .
J gene: TRBJ1-4
V gene: TRBV28
D gene: .
CDR3 DNA: TGTGCCAGCAGTCCCTCGGGTAGGATAACGGAAAAACTGTTTTTT
CDR3 protein: CASSPSGRITEKLFF

clone size: .
J gene: TRBJ2-1
V gene: TRBV7-3
D gene: .
CDR3 DNA: TGTGCCAGCAGCTTAGCCGGATCAGGGGAGCAGTTCTTC
CDR3 protein: CASSLAGSGEQFF

clone size: .
J gene: TRBJ2-2
V gene: TRBV6-2/TRBV6-3
D gene: .
CDR3 DNA: TGTGCCAGCAGTTACGTTCGCGACCTAGCGTCGGACACCGGGGAGCTGTTTTTT
CDR3 protein: CASSYVRDLASDTGELFF

clone size: .
J gene: TRBJ2-2
V gene: TRBV19
D gene: .
CDR3 DNA: TGTGCCAGTAGTTGGGACACCGGGGAGCTGTTTTTT
CDR3 protein: CASSWDTGELFF